This T cell receptor beta chain is drawn from a study of T cell clonality in common variable immunodeficiency. Libraries were prepared by immunoSEQ multiplex PCR; TCRdb keeps only in-frame clonotypes and omits some of them. The sample presents nearly 20,000 clones, none singletons. Heparinized whole blood, about 5 to 8.5 ml, came from each donor. The sample holds many counts of this clone. Its antigen is not known. The read terminates 3 residues ahead of where the CDR3 ends, so the germline J gene completes it. Study conclusions and caveats: Fewer deletions and N-nucleotide insertions were reportedly seen in common variable immunodeficiency TCR beta sequences.

Trimming at V came to 9 bases and at J to 0 bases, leaving 1 base not matched to a gene. The CDR3 runs to 13 residues. The germline gives CDR1 LNHDA, CDR2 SQIVND (reference sequence). This chain uses TRBV19 with TRBJ2-2, with 7 positions matching TRBD2. The sequence came from a human donor with common variable immunodeficiency. The specimen sequenced was peripheral blood mononuclear cells. CDR3 DNA, as far as it was read: TGTGCCAGACTAGCGTCGAACACCGGGGAG. Translated: CARLASNTGE. The complete CDR3 sequence is CARLASNTGELFF.